Listed below are T cell receptor beta chains from one sample, sequenced in a study of blood T cell repertoires in COVID-19. The protocol was immunoSEQ multiplex PCR, while the TCRdb copy is restricted to in-frame clones and leaves out a portion. Of a few hundred thousand clones listed, 89% are singletons. The specimen was PBMCs or T cells enriched from blood (not recorded which). The receptors here all came from a woman in her forties who had recovered from COVID-19. Each CDR3 is given with its conserved first and last residue.

length: 13
J: TRBJ1-2
V: TRBV18
CDR3: CASSPAAAYGYTF

length: 12
J: TRBJ1-2
V: TRBV6-5
CDR3: CASTDGIYGYTF

length: 15
J: TRBJ1-6
V: TRBV7-9
CDR3: CASSLLQGDDSPLHF

length: 15
J: TRBJ2-1
V: TRBV5-6
CDR3: CASSMGLAGNNEQFF

length: 15
J: TRBJ1-3
V: TRBV10-3
CDR3: CAISLSGGTGNTIYF

length: 11
J: TRBJ2-7
V: TRBV5-1
CDR3: CASSLDNEQYF

length: 15
J: TRBJ2-7
V: TRBV7-2
CDR3: CASSFRTRGGYEQYF

length: 16
J: TRBJ2-4
V: TRBV30
CDR3: CAWTGLAGVSSNIQYF

length: 13
J: TRBJ1-1
V: TRBV30
CDR3: CAWNGQTDTEAFF

length: 13
J: TRBJ2-7
V: TRBV6-5
CDR3: CASISGVSYEQYF

length: 13
J: TRBJ2-1
V: TRBV27
CDR3: CATLSGNFNEQFF

length: 16
J: TRBJ2-3
V: TRBV7-7
CDR3: CASSLGTGSGTDTQYF

length: 14
J: TRBJ2-2
V: TRBV3-1/TRBV3-2
CDR3: CASSQLGNTGELFF

length: 12
J: TRBJ2-7
V: TRBV30
CDR3: CAWSVQGYEQYF

length: 14
J: TRBJ2-7
V: TRBV18
CDR3: CASSQRELPYEQYF

length: 13
J: TRBJ2-3
V: TRBV11-3
CDR3: CASSPDITDTQYF

length: 12
J: TRBJ2-5
V: TRBV2
CDR3: CASSEPGVTQYF

length: 15
J: TRBJ1-3
V: TRBV6-6
CDR3: CASSYSPQGGNTIYF

length: 14
J: TRBJ1-5
V: TRBV25-1
CDR3: CASSEYGSTGPQHF

length: 16
J: TRBJ2-7
V: TRBV19
CDR3: CASSMGATGTRNEQYF

length: 16
J: TRBJ2-1
V: TRBV4-1
CDR3: CASSQEGGSFSGEQFF

length: 11
J: TRBJ2-7
V: TRBV10-2
CDR3: CASEDRDGQYF

length: 11
J: TRBJ1-1
V: TRBV20-1
CDR3: CSAHRVGEAFF

length: 13
J: TRBJ2-7
V: TRBV27
CDR3: CASSLGGTYEQYF

length: 13
J: TRBJ2-5
V: TRBV9
CDR3: CASASGGQETQYF

length: 19
J: TRBJ2-6
V: TRBV9
CDR3: CASSVDPRQTLSGANVLTF